The source of this T cell receptor (beta chain) is a study of blood T cell repertoires in COVID-19. The V and J ends lost 4 bases and 2 bases respectively, with 15 bases between them. Germline V gene lookup returns CDR1 LGHNA and CDR2 YNFKEQ. The CDR3 is made up of 15 amino acids. Here immunoSEQ multiplex PCR was the method, and the copy in TCRdb shows in-frame clones only, minus some. This table holds 100,000 to 120,000 clones, around 74% found once. This TCR came from a woman in her 70s with acute or convalescent COVID-19. Sequenced input: peripheral blood. J is TRBJ2-7 and V is TRBV4-2; D possibly corresponds to TRBD2 (6 bases). The CDR3: CASSREAGNAYEQYF. CDR3 bases: TGTGCCAGCAGCCGGGAAGCGGGCAATGCCTACGAGCAGTACTTC.